The 30 T cell receptor beta chains reported below all come from one sample, sequenced in a study of T-cell reconstitution after alpha-beta-depleted transplantation in children. Findings and limits, study-wide: Newly produced T cells mostly accounted for T-cell counts and diversity one year post-transplant.

No antigens are known for them. This sample's TCRbeta library carried unique molecular identifier barcodes. TCRdb analysed the PCR reads with MiXCR anew, one entry per CDR3 protein. The sample includes about 300,000 distinct CDR3 sequences, over 7% of them seen just once. The sample here was peripheral blood, taken 360 days after TCRalphabeta/CD19-depleted stem cell transplant. The receptors here all came from a female patient between 2 and 10 years old who had a stem cell transplant for Fanconi anemia, so the T cells may come from the graft donor.

V is TRBV11-2 and J is TRBJ2-5; D possibly matches TRBD1 or TRBD2 (6 bases each). V was pared by 4 bases and J by 0 bases, with 21 bases between. Per the germline V gene, CDR1 is SGHAT and CDR2 is FQNNGV. The CDR3 runs to 18 residues. The CDR3 sequence is CASSYGRWDTSYQETQYF. The CDR3 DNA follows: TGTGCCAGCAGCTACGGGAGATGGGACACCTCGTACCAAGAGACCCAGTACTTC.

This chain connects TRBV6-7 to TRBJ2-7, with D unresolved. TRBV6-7 falls under the ORF class, with uncertain function. The ends were cut back, 4 bases at V and 5 bases at J, with 21 bases in the middle. There are 16 residues in the CDR3. CDR3 amino acids: CASSFNNTLWWDEQYV. The CDR3 DNA reads as TGTGCCAGCAGTTTTAATAATACCTTATGGTGGGACGAGCAGTACGTC.

The chain is built from TRBV10-3 and TRBJ1-6, with D possibly being TRBD1 (5 bases). V lost 0 bases and J 11 bases, leaving 11 bases between the germline ends. The CDR3 is made up of 14 amino acids. In germline, CDR1 is ENHRY, CDR2 SYGVKD. Here the CDR3 reads CAISESQGLTPLHF. CDR3 bases: TGTGCCATCAGTGAGTCCCAGGGCTTGACACCCCTCCACTTT.

In its sample, this clonotype was seen many times. CDR3 region: CASSVASDLTRNYEQYF. CDR3 nucleotides: TGTGCCAGCAGCGTAGCCTCCGACCTAACACGGAACTACGAGCAGTACTTC. This sequence joins TRBV9 and TRBJ2-7; no clear D. This CDR3 is 17 amino acids long. Trimming cost V 0 bases and J 3 bases, with 19 bases left between them. From germline, CDR1 is SGDLS and CDR2 YYNGEE.

In this sample, this clonotype turned up many times. V usage is TRBV20-1 and J usage is TRBJ1-4, with D hard to call. The CDR3 totals 11 residues. Germline CDR1 and CDR2: DFQATT and SNEGSKA (reference sequence). V shed 2 bases and J shed 7 bases, with 5 bases lying between them. The CDR3 spells CSARKGEKLFF. The CDR3 DNA follows: TGCAGTGCTAGAAAGGGTGAAAAACTGTTTTTT.

This clonotype was detected ten times or more. The rearrangement joins TRBV12-3 or TRBV12-4 to TRBJ2-5, with D perhaps TRBD2 (6 bases). The V gene lost 4 bases and the J gene lost 5 bases, with 14 bases spanning the gap. This CDR3 region has 14 residues. The CDR3 nucleotides are TGTGCCAGCAGTTCGACTAGTTTCGCGGAGACCCAGTACTTC. This gives the protein CASSSTSFAETQYF.

This clonotype was observed at least ten times. The genes are TRBV7-9 and TRBJ1-2; D is unresolved. V was shortened by 1 base and J by 7 bases, with 7 bases between the two germline ends. The germline gives CDR1 SEHNR, CDR2 FQNEAQ (reference sequence). The CDR3 sequence is 12 residues long. CDR3 in DNA: TGTGCCAGCAGCTTAGACGAGGCTGGCTACACCTTC. Its translation: CASSLDEAGYTF.

V and J are TRBV11-1 and TRBJ1-2; D unclear. Germline V lookup: CDR1 SGHAT, CDR2 FQDESV (reference sequence). Trimming took 5 bases from V and 3 from J, leaving 16 bases between them. The CDR3 totals 15 residues. The CDR3, as DNA: TGTGCCAGCAGCAAACCCCCTCCGGTATACTATGGCTACACCTTC. The encoded protein is CASSKPPPVYYGYTF.

V and J are TRBV5-1 and TRBJ1-2, with TRBD1 matching over 11 bases. Unmatched junction bases numbered 8, after V lost 0 bases and J lost 13 bases. CDR3 length: 14 amino acids. Germline V gene data show CDR1 as SGHRS and CDR2 as YFSETQ. The CDR3 DNA follows: TGCGCCAGCAGCTTGGAGGGACAGGGGGGGTCCGGCACCTTC. This encodes CASSLEGQGGSGTF.

This clonotype was observed once. The J gene is TRBJ2-6, the V gene TRBV4-1; no definite D call. Germline assignment: CDR1 MGHRA and CDR2 YSYEKL. Trimming shortened V by 3 bases and J by 4 bases, and 19 bases separated the two germline ends. This CDR3 is 18 amino acids long. The CDR3: CASSHRQIPKPGANVLTF. The CDR3 DNA reads TGCGCCAGCAGCCATCGGCAGATTCCAAAACCCGGGGCCAACGTCCTGACTTTC.

This clonotype was seen a handful of times. V usage is TRBV3-1 and J usage is TRBJ2-2; 12 nucleotides agree with TRBD2. Germline V gene sequence: CDR1 LGHDT, CDR2 YNNKEL (reference sequence). This CDR3 has 14 amino acids. V was clipped by 4 bases and J by 6 bases; unmatched bases: 0. Written as DNA, the CDR3 is TGTGCCAGCAGCCGACTAGCGGGAGCCGGGGAGCTGTTTTTT. Amino acids: CASSRLAGAGELFF.

This rearrangement joins TRBV28 to TRBJ1-2, with D hard to call. Germline values: CDR1 MDHEN, CDR2 SYDVKM. The CDR3 sequence is 14 residues long. V lost 0 bases and J lost 2, with 7 bases in between. The DNA of the CDR3 is TGTGCCAGCAGTTTATGGTCTGAGAACTATGGCTACACCTTC. It codes for CASSLWSENYGYTF.

The rearrangement links TRBV6-1 to TRBJ2-1, with unresolved D. This CDR3 comprises 14 residues. With 5 bases removed from V and 3 bases from J, the gap between germline ends came to 11 bases. CDR1 is MNHNS, CDR2 SASEGT, per germline. The CDR3 nucleotides read TGTGCCAGCAGTCGACGCCGGGTCTACAATGAGCAGTTCTTC. It translates to CASSRRRVYNEQFF.

The V and J genes are TRBV7-9 and TRBJ2-7; D tentatively reads TRBD1 or TRBD2 (5 bases each). The CDR3 extends over 14 amino acids. In germline, CDR1 is SEHNR, CDR2 FQNEAQ (reference sequence). V lost 1 base, J lost 5 bases, and 12 bases lay in between. For the CDR3, the DNA is TGTGCCAGCAGCTTAGGGGGGAGCCTGGACGAGCAGTACTTC. The encoded protein is CASSLGGSLDEQYF.

A note on this clonotype: A single base separates this from a much larger clone, so it may be a read error. The rearrangement joins TRBV5-1 to TRBJ2-7, with 8 positions matching TRBD1. The CDR3 consists of 13 residues. CDR1 is SGHRS and CDR2 is YFSETQ in the germline V gene. CDR3: CASSIGQGGEQCF. The CDR3 coding sequence is TGCGCCAGCAGCATCGGACAGGGAGGCGAGCAGTGCTTC.

This sequence joins TRBV15 and TRBJ2-5; maybe TRBD2 (7 bases). CDR1 is LNHNV and CDR2 is YYDKDF in the germline V gene (reference sequence). Trimming stripped 4 bases from V and 2 bases from J, with 14 bases between. The CDR3 covers 15 residues. DNA for the CDR3: TGTGCCACCAGCAAGGGGGGGCCCGGACAAGAGACCCAGTACTTC. Amino acid sequence: CATSKGGPGQETQYF.

This clonotype was found many times. The V gene is TRBV18, the J gene TRBJ2-5, with D unresolved. CDR1 KGHSH and CDR2 LQKENI come from the germline V gene. The ends were cut back, 0 bases at V and 4 bases at J, with 6 bases in the middle. The CDR3 has 13 amino acids. Here the CDR3 reads CASSPPGIETQYF. The CDR3 DNA is TGTGCCAGCTCACCACCAGGTATAGAGACCCAGTACTTC.

The chain joins TRBV6-5 to TRBJ2-3; D could derive from TRBD1 or TRBD2 (5 bases each). Germline CDR1 and CDR2: MNHEY and SVGAGI. V gave up 0 bases and J gave up 6 bases, with 10 bases separating them. This CDR3 contains 14 residues. The CDR3: CASSYSTEGDTQYF. Written as DNA, the CDR3 is TGTGCCAGCAGTTACTCGACAGAGGGCGATACGCAGTATTTT.

In its sample, this clonotype was seen many times. The V and J genes are TRBV9 and TRBJ2-3, with D possibly TRBD1 on 6 matching bases. This CDR3 comprises 14 residues. V was shortened by 4 bases and J by 6 bases, with 15 bases between the two germline ends. CDR1 and CDR2 from the germline V gene are SGDLS and YYNGEE. CDR3 bases: TGTGCCAGCAGCCCCCAAAACAGGGTGGATACGCAGTATTTT. Protein product: CASSPQNRVDTQYF.

The V gene is TRBV10-2, the J gene TRBJ2-3; 7 bases fit TRBD2. The CDR3 has 14 amino acids. Germline CDR1 reads WSHSY; CDR2 reads SAAADI. Unmatched junction bases numbered 6, after V lost 9 bases and J lost 0 bases. The CDR3, as DNA: TGCGCCAGTTTATGGGGGGGGAGCACAGATACGCAGTATTTT. Translated, it gives CASLWGGSTDTQYF.

In this sample, this clonotype turned up a few times. The rearrangement uses TRBV5-1 and TRBJ2-3; possibly TRBD1 or TRBD2 for D (6 bases each). Trimming took 3 bases from V and 2 from J, leaving 19 bases between them. This CDR3 has 17 residues. Looked up from germline, CDR1 is SGHRS and CDR2 is YFSETQ. CDR3 nucleotides: TGCGCCAGCAGCTGGGGGGCTCTTCGGAACCCCACAGATACGCAGTATTTT. Its protein is CASSWGALRNPTDTQYF. Together with reference TRBV5-1 and TRBJ2-3, the CDR3 gives the full variable domain: KAGVTQTPRYLIKTRGQQVTLSCSPISGHRSVSWYQQTPGQGLQFLFEYFSETQRNKGNFPGRFSGRQFSNSRSEMNVSTLELGDSALYLCASSWGALRNPTDTQYFGPGTRLTVL.

In this sample, this clonotype turned up many times. The chain couples TRBV12-3 or TRBV12-4 to TRBJ1-1; D call uncertain. The CDR3 length is 14 residues. The ends were cut back, 2 bases at V and 1 base at J, with 8 bases in the middle. CDR3 region: CASSLPGKNTEAFF. CDR3 in DNA: TGTGCCAGCAGTTTACCTGGTAAGAACACTGAAGCTTTCTTT.

This clonotype was seen many times. The rearrangement joins TRBV4-3 to TRBJ1-1; maybe TRBD1 (5 bases). The CDR3 is 16 amino acids. The germline V and J ends were trimmed by 3 bases and 5 bases, with 19 bases remaining between them. Germline V CDR1 and CDR2: LGHNA, YSLEER. This CDR3 reads CASSHGASGMETEAFF. The CDR3 bases are TGCGCCAGCAGCCATGGGGCGTCTGGAATGGAAACTGAAGCTTTCTTT.

This clonotype was detected only a few times. The V and J genes are TRBV20-1 and TRBJ1-5; D is perhaps TRBD1 (5 bases). The V end was cut by 6 bases, the J end by 5 bases, with 26 bases between. Germline V lookup: CDR1 DFQATT, CDR2 SNEGSKA (reference sequence). The CDR3 length is 17 residues. Here the CDR3 reads CSARRTGGRGVDQPQHF. The DNA of the CDR3 is TGCAGTGCCAGACGTACTGGGGGGAGGGGTGTGGATCAGCCCCAGCATTTT.

The chain uses TRBV21-1 and TRBJ2-2; the table names TRBD1, a call not compared with the DNA. TRBV21-1 is deemed a pseudogene. The CDR3 covers 20 residues. CDR3 coding DNA: TGTGCCAGCAGCGAAGGACCAAAAACAGGGGACGACTTTAACACCGGGGAGCTGTTTTTT. Residues: CASSEGPKTGDDFNTGELFF.

This clonotype was counted at least ten times. The chain has TRBV25-1 and TRBJ2-7; no firm D call. The length of the CDR3 is 14 residues. Germline CDR1 reads MGHDK; CDR2 reads SYGVNS. Between the trimmed V and J ends, which lost 10 bases and 7 bases, there was a span of 23 bases. DNA of the CDR3: TGTGCCACTACTGGGCCCCTCTTGGGGTGGGAGCAGTACTTC. Protein sequence: CATTGPLLGWEQYF.

The table lists this clonotype with many counts. CDR3 region: CASSAGQDYGYTF. In DNA form, the CDR3 reads TGCGCCAGCAGCGCCGGACAGGACTATGGCTACACCTTC. The chain carries TRBV5-1 and TRBJ1-2; 7 bases align to TRBD1. V lost 4 bases, J lost 3 bases, and 3 bases stayed unmatched. Germline-derived CDR1 and CDR2 are SGHRS and YFSETQ. The CDR3 totals 13 residues.

This clonotype was seen at least ten times. J is TRBJ2-1 and V is TRBV7-2; no reliable D call. V was cut by 3 bases and J by 4 bases, with 7 bases left in between. The CDR3 spans 13 residues. CDR1 is SGHTA and CDR2 is FQGNSA in the germline V gene. Written as DNA, the CDR3 is TGTGCCAGCAGCTTCCCCGGTTACAATGAGCAGTTCTTC. Amino acids: CASSFPGYNEQFF.

This clonotype was seen many times. The genes are TRBV7-2 and TRBJ2-7, with 10 bases that match TRBD2. The junction had 4 bases not matched to a gene; V was cut back by 0 bases and J by 2 bases. This CDR3 has 16 amino acids. Looked up from germline, CDR1 is SGHTA and CDR2 is FQGNSA. The CDR3 loop reads CASSLAGLAETYEQYF. The CDR3 nucleotides read TGTGCCAGCAGCTTAGCCGGACTAGCGGAAACCTACGAGCAGTACTTC.

The V gene is TRBV7-3, the J gene TRBJ2-5; 7 bases align to TRBD2. V trimming: 4 bases; J trimming: 1 base; junction bases outside the gene matches: 9. The CDR3 has 16 amino acids. Germline lookup yields CDR1 SGHTA and CDR2 FQGTGA. The CDR3, as DNA: TGTGCCAGCAGCTCCCTAAGCGGGACCGTCCAAGAGACCCAGTACTTC. It translates to CASSSLSGTVQETQYF.